The T cell receptor beta chain described here comes from a study of blood T cell repertoires in COVID-19. TCRdb's copy holds only in-frame clones and misses some; the assay was immunoSEQ multiplex PCR. The sample shows 200,000 to 300,000 clones, around 87% of them seen only once. This CDR3 comprises 13 residues. The germline V gene has CDR1 MDHEN and CDR2 SYDVKM. V lost 7 bases and J lost 2, with 9 bases in between. The sample taken for sequencing was peripheral blood. The TCR was taken from a woman in her 50s with acute or convalescent COVID-19. The chain is built from TRBV28 and TRBJ1-5; TRBD1 is a possible D gene (5 bases). The CDR3: CASKEGGNQPQHF. CDR3 nucleotide sequence: TGTGCCAGCAAGGAAGGGGGCAATCAGCCCCAGCATTTT.